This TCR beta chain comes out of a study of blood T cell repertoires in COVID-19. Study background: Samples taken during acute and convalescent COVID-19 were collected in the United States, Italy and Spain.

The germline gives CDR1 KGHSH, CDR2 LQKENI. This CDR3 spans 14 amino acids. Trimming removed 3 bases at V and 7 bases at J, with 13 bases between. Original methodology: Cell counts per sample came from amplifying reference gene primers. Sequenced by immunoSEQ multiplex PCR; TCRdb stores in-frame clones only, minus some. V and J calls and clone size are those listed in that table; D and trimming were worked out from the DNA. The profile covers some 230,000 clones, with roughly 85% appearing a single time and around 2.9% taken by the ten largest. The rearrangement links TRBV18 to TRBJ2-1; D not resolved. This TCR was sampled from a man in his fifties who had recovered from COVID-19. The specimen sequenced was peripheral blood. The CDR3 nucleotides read TGTGCCAGCTCACCTACCGGGTCCTTTAATGAGCAGTTCTTC. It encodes CASSPTGSFNEQFF.